The T cell receptor beta chain under discussion was sequenced for a study of shared clonotypes between healthy human individuals (dated by TCRdb to about 2020). Background for the entire study: The cohort comprised a couple of women and a few men aged 18 to 49 years. For each donor, three plates each were used for CD4 naive and CD4 memory, two plates were used for CD8 naive, and one plate was used for CD8 memory. The study deeply sequenced blood TCR repertoires of about 5 healthy adults to estimate repertoire size and the extent of clonotype sharing between individuals. Leukapheresis yielded between about 0.94 and 8.9 billion PBMCs per donor. Different laboratories and diverse techniques were used to prepare libraries and sequence TCR repertoires, to increase sequencing depth and limit assay-specific biases. Summary of the overall study and its limitations: Across a handful of donors, about 5.2% of naive CD4, 3.5% of naive CD8, 2.3% of memory CD4, and 0.4% to 0.45% of memory CD8 clonotypes were shared. Even with the large sequencing depth, rarefaction of the sorted-subset datasets indicated that sequencing was incomplete. Pairwise subsampling indicated that sequencing depth was expected to affect the degree of clonotype sharing among donors. Naive subsets generally had larger estimated clonotype richness than memory subsets did. Compared with non-shared clonotypes, clonotypes shared by all four sorted-subset donors had higher generation probabilities. The genetic and exposure-history diversity represented was limited by the small number of donors. Sampling was restricted to blood, and TCR repertoires in tissue are likely to differ from TCR repertoires in blood.

Concerning this clone: This receptor's antigen is unknown. One base away there is no much larger clone; base qualities are not given.

The donors were healthy, HIV-negative adults with no recently reported acute infections or vaccinations. Every donor was a Caucasian adult living in Nashville, Tennessee, USA. CD4+ T cells were enriched through magnetic negative selection, after which naive cells were positively selected on CD45RA and the remaining negative fraction served as the memory subset. After blood collection by leukapheresis, PBMCs were isolated using Ficoll-Histopaque density gradient centrifugation and then cryopreserved in the vapor phase of liquid nitrogen. Purity and quantity of every magnetically sorted T cell population were checked by analytical flow cytometry. Genomic DNA was isolated from every sorted fraction and measured by UV absorbance on a Nanodrop 2000c. TCR CDR3 regions were amplified from genomic DNA by multiplex PCR using the deep immunoSEQ assay. Genomic DNA extracted from each cell subset was distributed evenly over all wells of several immunoSEQ 96-well plates, and each plate served as one replicate. For sorted subsets, about 0.2 ug genomic DNA, equal to about 30,000 T cell genomes, was loaded into each replicate PCR. The purified libraries were quantified using a Qubit 3.0 fluorometer, sized with a Bioanalyzer 2100, and then quantified again using the KAPA Library Quantification kit. Each immunoSEQ 96-well plate was sequenced on its own single-read 150-cycle Illumina NextSeq 550 flow cell. In the authors' own workflow: The immunoSEQ output contained only junctional sequences without quality scores, so filtering could not match that applied to full-length reads. Sequences were annotated with PyIR, a Python wrapper for IgBLAST v1.9, and V/J genes and CDR3 were assigned using IMGT germline references. Reads with weak V/J assignments (E-value above 1e-6), missing CDR3, stop codons, out-of-frame junctions, or ambiguous translated residues were removed. V3J clonotypes were defined as sequences sharing an identical inferred V gene, J gene, and CDR3 amino acid sequence. To compute the percentage overlap between repertoires, the number of shared unique clonotypes was divided by the size of the smaller repertoire. Repertoire richness was assessed with RTK rarefaction, the Chao1 estimator, and Recon v2.1 estimates of unobserved clonotypes. For all TCRbeta clonotypes obtained by the gDNA method from a handful of donors, generation probabilities were computed with OLGA. TCRdb retrieved this table from immuneACCESS and kept in-frame rearrangements only. Not all clones are present; in checked studies, unresolved V genes account for under half, and no reason is known for the remainder. V, J and clone size are those of that table, while D and trimming were read from the DNA. Present in this sample are 2 million to 3 million clones, over 85% of which were seen just once. About 0.13% of the sample is taken by the ten largest.

The TCR was taken from a young man in good health. Sequencing was carried out using naive CD4+ T cells sorted from blood. This specimen's cell subset or site label, per the study, means: CD45RA+ positively selected.

Here is the DNA: TGTGCCAGCAGCCAACGGGAACACTCTGGGGCCAACGTCCTGACTTTC. This codes for CASSQREHSGANVLTF. Recombination connected TRBV7-2 to TRBJ2-6; possibly the D gene is TRBD2, per 5 matching bases. Cut back by 5 bases and 0 bases, the V and J ends lie 11 bases apart. CDR1 and CDR2 are read off the germline V gene as SGHTA and FQGNSA. The CDR3 numbers 16 residues from cysteine through phenylalanine. The retained sequence is limited to the CDR3, 48 bases, with the frame set at the first base. Here the CDR3 is joined to the reference TRBV7-2 and TRBJ2-6 genes, and the full variable domain is: GAGVSQSPSNKVTEKGKDVELRCDPISGHTALYWYRQSLGQGLEFLIYFQGNSAPDKSGLPSDRFSAERTGGSVSTLTIQRTQQEDSAVYLCASSQREHSGANVLTFGAGSRLTVL.